What follows are 17 T cell receptor beta chains derived from one specimen sequenced in a study of graft-versus-host responses after intestinal transplantation. Measured with immunoSEQ multiplex PCR; TCRdb has only the in-frame clones, and not every one. Among fewer than 120,000 clones, 80% to 95% were seen once, and the ten largest hold 0.4% to 0.55%. The antigens of these receptors remain unknown. Sequenced here: unstimulated CD8+ T cells sorted from spleen or lymph node cells, sampled before intestinal transplant. The receptors come from a human donor who received an intestinal transplant.

This chain connects TRBV2 to TRBJ2-7; TRBD1 matches at 7 bases. Germline lookup yields CDR1 SNHLY and CDR2 FYNNEI. The CDR3 extends over 13 amino acids. Losses at the gene ends were 3 bases for V and 7 bases for J; bases not matched to a gene: 6. In DNA form, the CDR3 reads TGTGCCAGCAGTGACGAAGGGGGCCGGGAGCAGTACTTC. Encoded protein: CASSDEGGREQYF.

The chain combines TRBV12-2 with TRBJ1-1. TRBV12-2 is a pseudogene locus. The CDR3 length is 13 residues. The CDR3 sequence is CASLAGSNTEAFF. Here the CDR3 DNA reads TGTGCAAGTCTCGCGGGGTCGAACACTGAAGCTTTCTTT.

This chain links TRBV27 with TRBJ2-7, with 7 positions matching TRBD2. The junction had 8 bases not matched to a gene; V was cut back by 8 bases and J by 4 bases. This CDR3 contains 13 residues. The germline CDR1 and CDR2 sequences are MNHEY and SMNVEV (reference sequence). The CDR3: CASSLAAPYEQYF. Here the CDR3 DNA reads TGTGCCAGCTCCCTAGCGGCACCTTACGAGCAGTACTTC.

This chain uses TRBV9 with TRBJ2-3, with D perhaps matching TRBD1 or TRBD2 (6 bases each). This CDR3 has 17 amino acids. In germline, CDR1 is SGDLS, CDR2 YYNGEE. V lost 1 base and J 6 bases, leaving 21 bases between the germline ends. Here the CDR3 reads CASSVRGLRVVGDTQYF. CDR3 nucleotides: TGTGCCAGCAGCGTACGGGGGCTTAGGGTGGTAGGGGATACGCAGTATTTT.

The chain carries TRBV19 and TRBJ2-1; a weak D match, TRBD1 (5 bases). Trimming shortened V by 0 bases and J by 8 bases, and 17 bases separated the two germline ends. Germline loops: CDR1 LNHDA, CDR2 SQIVND (reference sequence). This CDR3 comprises 16 residues. The CDR3 here is CASSIDPPAGPHEQFF. CDR3 bases: TGTGCCAGTAGTATAGATCCCCCCGCAGGGCCCCATGAGCAGTTCTTC.

This rearrangement joins TRBV28 to TRBJ2-7; maybe TRBD2 (5 bases). This CDR3 is built from 16 residues. V dropped 4 bases and J dropped 2 bases, with 18 bases sitting between them. Germline V CDR1 and CDR2: MDHEN, SYDVKM. The CDR3 sequence is CASSSEGSLIPYEQYF. CDR3 in DNA: TGTGCCAGCAGTTCGGAAGGGAGCCTCATCCCCTACGAGCAGTACTTC.

CDR3 protein: CASSFRLAGEYEQYF. Here the CDR3 DNA reads TGTGCCAGCAGTTTCCGACTAGCGGGAGAGTATGAGCAGTACTTC. The rearrangement links TRBV27 to TRBJ2-7, with 12 nucleotides matching TRBD2. The CDR3 extends over 15 amino acids. J was trimmed by 7 bases and V by 3 bases; bases with no gene match: 7. Germline V CDR1 and CDR2: MNHEY, SMNVEV (reference sequence).

J is TRBJ2-7 and V is TRBV19, with 7 nucleotides matching TRBD1. V shed 10 bases and J 4 bases; nucleotides not matched to a gene: 7. CDR3 length equals 12 residues. Germline loops: CDR1 LNHDA, CDR2 SQIVND (reference sequence). The CDR3 region is CATTDRAYEQYF. In DNA form, the CDR3 reads TGTGCCACTACCGACAGGGCGTACGAGCAGTACTTC.

This clone was detected once. This rearrangement joins TRBV6-5 to TRBJ2-1, with TRBD2 as a possible D gene (7 bases). Trimming took off 6 bases at V and 9 bases at J, with 15 bases between the two ends. CDR1 and CDR2 (germline): MNHEY, SVGAGI. CDR3 length: 13 residues. DNA for the CDR3: TGTGCCAGCAGCCGCGGGGGCCCTGGTGAGCAGTTCTTC. This translates into CASSRGGPGEQFF.

V usage is TRBV30 and J usage is TRBJ1-3; possible D gene TRBD1, 5 bases. The germline CDR1 and CDR2 sequences are GTSNPN and SVGIG (reference sequence). The CDR3 totals 16 residues. Trimming removed 1 base at V and 2 bases at J, with 15 bases between. The CDR3 nucleotides are TGTGCCTGGAGTGCGCAGGGTAATTCGGCTGGAAACACCATATATTTT. This translates into CAWSAQGNSAGNTIYF.

This clone was recorded once. V usage is TRBV2 and J usage is TRBJ1-2; 7 positions match TRBD1. This CDR3 region has 17 residues. V dropped 6 bases and J dropped 7; count of bases not matched to a gene: 20. Germline V gives CDR1 SNHLY, CDR2 FYNNEI. In DNA form, the CDR3 reads TGTGCCAGCAGCCTATTCGGGTCCGTCGGGACAGATAGTGGCTACACCTTC. This encodes CASSLFGSVGTDSGYTF.

This chain uses TRBV11-2 with TRBJ2-1, with TRBD1 matching over 9 bases. The CDR3 consists of 16 residues. After removal of 2 bases from V and 5 bases from J, the junction contained 7 bases not matched to a gene. CDR1 SGHAT and CDR2 FQNNGV come from the germline V gene. The CDR3 here is CASSLTHRGPNNEQFF. The DNA of the CDR3 is TGTGCCAGCAGCTTAACGCACAGGGGGCCCAACAATGAGCAGTTCTTC.

The chain joins TRBV27 to TRBJ2-1; tentatively, D is TRBD1 (6 bases). This CDR3 comprises 14 residues. V was clipped by 7 bases and J by 0 bases, with 10 bases between them. Per germline, CDR1 MNHEY and CDR2 SMNVEV (reference sequence). The CDR3 DNA sequence: TGTGCCAGCACCGGACAGAGCTCCTACAATGAGCAGTTCTTC. It specifies CASTGQSSYNEQFF.

The rearrangement joins TRBV5-4 to TRBJ2-5, with 9 bases lining up with TRBD1. The DNA end is a closer match to TRBJ2-7, so the J assignment may be wrong. The germline CDR1 and CDR2 sequences are SGHNT and YYREEE (reference sequence). CDR3 length: 14 residues. CDR3 region: CASSFGTGSYEQYF. DNA of the CDR3: TGTGCCAGCAGCTTTGGGACAGGGTCTTACGAGCAGTACTTC.

The chain recombines TRBV19 with TRBJ1-5; tentatively, D is TRBD1 (5 bases). Trimming took off 7 bases at V and 3 bases at J, with 16 bases between the two ends. CDR1 and CDR2 from the germline V gene are LNHDA and SQIVND (reference sequence). The CDR3 loop spans 15 amino acids. CDR3 DNA sequence: TGTGCCAGTACCGCAGGGAGTCCCCTCAATCAGCCCCAGCATTTT. Translated, it gives CASTAGSPLNQPQHF.

The chain recombines TRBV27 with TRBJ1-1; 7 nucleotides match TRBD1. CDR3 length: 15 amino acids. The germline V gene has CDR1 MNHEY and CDR2 SMNVEV (reference sequence). Germline trimming cut 0 bases from V and 3 bases from J; bases unmatched to any gene: 4. The CDR3 nucleotides read TGTGCCAGCAGTTTATCCCGCAGGGGGGACACTGAAGCTTTCTTT. This sequence encodes CASSLSRRGDTEAFF.

The gene calls are TRBV25-1 and TRBJ1-1; D is possibly TRBD1 (6 bases). The CDR3 runs to 12 residues. Germline CDR1 MGHDK, CDR2 SYGVNS. Trimming pared 7 bases from V and 5 bases from J, leaving 11 bases between. Here the CDR3 reads CASKGGRTEAFF. The CDR3 DNA follows: TGTGCCAGCAAAGGGGGGCGAACTGAAGCTTTCTTT.